This entry features one T cell receptor (beta chain) sequence. This receptor's antigen is unknown. Per-nucleotide qualities are absent, and no much larger clonotype sits a single base away. The germline V gene provides CDR1 MNHEY and CDR2 SVGAGI. Taken from cysteine to phenylalanine, the CDR3 has 14 residues. The CDR3 DNA has 42 bases and is translated from base 1. Unmatched junction bases come to 8, with V trimmed by 5 bases and J by 7 bases. TCR CDR3 regions were amplified from genomic DNA by multiplex PCR using the deep immunoSEQ assay. Extracted genomic DNA from each cell subset was distributed evenly across all wells of several immunoSEQ 96-well plates, and each plate was treated as a replicate. For sorted subsets, each replicate PCR was loaded with 200 ng genomic DNA, equivalent to 25,000 to 35,000 T cell genomes. Purified libraries were quantified with a Qubit 3.0 fluorometer, sized on a Bioanalyzer 2100, and re-quantified with the KAPA Library Quantification kit. Each immunoSEQ 96-well plate was sequenced on its own single-read 150-cycle Illumina NextSeq 550 flow cell. The original methods were these. The immunoSEQ output contained only junctional sequences without quality scores, so filtering could not match that applied to full-length reads. Sequences were annotated with PyIR, a Python wrapper for IgBLAST v1.9, and V/J genes and CDR3 were assigned using IMGT germline references. Reads were removed for weak V/J assignments (E-value above 1e-6), missing CDR3, stop codons, out-of-frame junctions, or ambiguous translated residues. A V3J clonotype was defined by an identical inferred V gene, J gene, and CDR3 amino acid sequence. Percentage overlap between repertoires was calculated by dividing the number of shared unique clonotypes by the size of the smaller repertoire. RTK rarefaction, the Chao1 estimator, and Recon v2.1 estimates of unobserved clonotypes were used to assess repertoire richness. For all TCRbeta clonotypes obtained by the gDNA method from a handful of donors, generation probabilities were computed with OLGA. TCRdb's version of the immuneACCESS table is confined to in-frame rearrangements and falls short of the full clone set. An unresolved V gene accounts for under half of the shortfall where checked; the remainder is of unknown origin. That table gives V, J and clone size, and the DNA gave D and trimming. Present in this sample are a few million clones, 90% to 97% of which were seen just once. Clones ranked in the top ten supply around 0.13% of the sample.

Healthy HIV-negative adults with no recently reported acute infections or vaccinations were included as donors. Every donor was a Caucasian adult residing in Nashville, Tennessee, USA. CD4+ T cells were enriched by magnetic negative selection; naive cells were then positively selected on CD45RA, and the negative fraction formed the memory subset. Blood was collected by leukapheresis, and PBMCs were isolated by Ficoll-Histopaque density gradient centrifugation and then cryopreserved in liquid nitrogen vapor phase. Analytical flow cytometry was used to check the purity and quantity of every magnetically sorted T cell population. Genomic DNA was isolated from each sorted fraction and quantified by UV absorbance on a Nanodrop 2000c. The entry originates in a study of shared clonotypes between healthy human individuals (dated by TCRdb to 2018 to 2021). With regard to the full study: A couple of women and a few men aged 18 to 49 years were included in the cohort. To estimate repertoire size and how much clonotype sharing occurs between individuals, the study deeply sequenced the blood TCR repertoires of a handful of healthy adults. Per donor, three plates each were used for CD4 naive and CD4 memory, two for CD8 naive, and one for CD8 memory. To increase sequencing depth and limit assay-specific biases, different laboratories used diverse techniques to prepare libraries and sequence TCR repertoires. Each donor's leukapheresis produced roughly between about 0.8 and 10 billion PBMCs.

General findings and caveats noted by the study authors: Clonotypes shared by all four sorted-subset donors showed higher generation probabilities than non-shared clonotypes. Based on pairwise subsampling, the degree of clonotype sharing among donors was expected to be affected by sequencing depth. Sharing across several donors was observed for roughly 5.4% of naive CD4, 3.5% of naive CD8, roughly 2.4% of memory CD4, and about 0.39% of memory CD8 clonotypes. Larger estimated clonotype richness was generally found for naive subsets than for memory subsets. The small number of donors limited the genetic and exposure-history diversity represented. Sampling was restricted to blood, and TCR repertoires in tissues likely differ from the TCR repertoires found in blood. Incomplete sequencing was indicated by rarefaction of sorted-subset datasets, despite the large sequencing depth.

The clonotype was recovered from a man younger than 30 in good health. The source material was naive CD4+ T cells sorted from blood. The cell subset or site tag for this specimen amounts to: CD45RA+ positively selected. The chain links TRBV6-5 with TRBJ2-5; TRBD1 aligns with 9 central bases. The CDR3 reads CASSPGDREVTQYF. The sequenced DNA is TGTGCCAGCAGTCCCGGGGACAGGGAGGTGACCCAGTACTTC.